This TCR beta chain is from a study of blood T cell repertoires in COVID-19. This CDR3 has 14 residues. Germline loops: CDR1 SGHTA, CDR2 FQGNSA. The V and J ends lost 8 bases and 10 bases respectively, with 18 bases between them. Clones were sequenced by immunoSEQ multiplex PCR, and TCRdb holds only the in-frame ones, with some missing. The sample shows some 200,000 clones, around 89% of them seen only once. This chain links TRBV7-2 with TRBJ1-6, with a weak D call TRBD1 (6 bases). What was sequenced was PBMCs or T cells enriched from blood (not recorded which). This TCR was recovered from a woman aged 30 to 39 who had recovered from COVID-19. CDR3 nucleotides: TGTGCCAGCCTTCCCCGGGGGGCCGACTCACCCCTCCACTTT. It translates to CASLPRGADSPLHF.